This entry is about one T cell receptor beta chain. This table comes from immunoSEQ multiplex PCR, and its TCRdb copy is limited to in-frame clones, with some not included. The table has roughly 4,200 clones, more than 50% seen once. This sample was taken from a study of CD4+ T cells in melanoma. Trimming left V 3 bases short and J 6 bases short, with 9 bases between. This CDR3 comprises 12 residues. Per the germline V gene, CDR1 is MGHDK and CDR2 is SYGVNS. This chain links TRBV25-1 with TRBJ2-7, with a weak D call TRBD1 (5 bases). Sequenced sample: cells from a culture (not recorded whether cultured in vitro). This TCR was recovered from a human donor with melanoma. DNA for the CDR3: TGTGCCAGCAGTGATCAGGGTTTCGAGCAGTACTTC. The encoded protein is CASSDQGFEQYF.